This is a list of T cell receptor beta chains from one sample in a study of CD8 T cells in ankylosing spondylitis. TCRdb re-derived calls from the 5' RACE reads in MiXCR, one entry per CDR3 protein. The sample includes around 890,000 distinct CDR3 sequences, around 11% seen only once; the top ten take just over 0.5%. The sample consisted of blood, either unsorted or a sorted T cell fraction (not recorded which). These receptors were taken from a male donor with ankylosing spondylitis. CDR3s include the opening cysteine and the closing phenylalanine or tryptophan. The order of the fields is CDR3 protein, CDR3 DNA, D gene, V gene, J gene, clone size. D genes are given only for firm matches. Rows may omit the clone size; those that give it use once, few, many or a size class.

CASSQTAGTPGELFF,TGTGCCAGCAGCCAAACGGCCGGGACACCCGGGGAGCTGTTTTTT,NA,TRBV7-3,TRBJ2-2,many
CSAPPGQQTDTQYF,TGCAGTGCTCCCCCGGGACAGCAAACAGATACGCAGTATTTT,TRBD1,TRBV20-1,TRBJ2-3,NA
CASSLVRRGLNNEQFF,TGTGCCAGCAGCTTGGTTCGGCGGGGCTTAAACAATGAGCAGTTCTTC,NA,TRBV5-6,TRBJ2-1,few
CSARDLTASRSYNEQFF,TGCAGTGCTAGAGATCTTACGGCCTCTCGTTCCTACAATGAGCAGTTCTTC,NA,TRBV20-1,TRBJ2-1,NA
CASSQAGGAWSDTQYF,TGTGCCAGCAGTCAAGCCGGGGGGGCCTGGTCTGATACGCAGTATTTT,TRBD2,TRBV7-2,TRBJ2-3,many
CASSFMAGNTRETQYF,TGTGCCAGCAGTTTCATGGCGGGGAATACTAGGGAGACCCAGTACTTC,NA,TRBV28,TRBJ2-5,NA
CASSWPLSGASSYNEQFF,TGTGCCAGCAGTTGGCCCCTTAGCGGTGCGAGCTCCTACAATGAGCAGTTCTTC,NA,TRBV6-2/TRBV6-3,TRBJ2-1,NA
CASSRRLAGGSYEQYF,TGTGCCAGCAGTCGCCGGCTAGCGGGAGGCTCCTACGAGCAGTACTTC,TRBD2,TRBV28,TRBJ2-7,many
CASSLVAGGRETQYF,TGTGCCAGCAGCTTGGTCGCAGGGGGGAGAGAGACCCAGTACTTC,NA,TRBV5-6,TRBJ2-5,many
CATSDPGTGNTYGYTF,TGTGCCACCAGTGACCCCGGGACAGGGAATACCTATGGCTACACCTTC,TRBD1,TRBV24-1,TRBJ1-2,NA
CASSLAVGGHTDTQYF,TGTGCCAGCAGCTTAGCCGTAGGCGGACACACAGATACGCAGTATTTT,NA,TRBV7-9,TRBJ2-3,few
CASTRAGANVLTF,TGTGCCAGCACCCGAGCGGGGGCCAACGTCCTGACTTTC,NA,TRBV27,TRBJ2-6,many
CSASYGGSATDTQYF,TGCAGTGCTAGTTACGGAGGGTCCGCCACAGATACGCAGTATTTT,NA,TRBV20-1,TRBJ2-3,many
CSAGDRGGIFSNQPQHF,TGCAGTGCTGGCGACAGGGGAGGTATATTTAGCAATCAGCCCCAGCATTTT,TRBD1,TRBV20-1,TRBJ1-5,few
CSAKTPGLAGGPGVYEQFF,TGCAGTGCTAAGACGCCGGGACTAGCGGGAGGGCCGGGGGTGTATGAGCAGTTCTTC,TRBD2,TRBV20-1,TRBJ2-1,NA
CASGGDQPQHF,TGTGCCAGCGGTGGTGACCAGCCCCAGCATTTT,NA,TRBV28,TRBJ1-5,NA
CASSLQGGLTGYTF,TGTGCCAGCAGTTTACAAGGGGGCCTAACAGGCTACACCTTC,TRBD1,TRBV28,TRBJ1-2,NA
CASSPDSRNTGELFF,TGCGCCAGCAGCCCGGACTCACGAAACACCGGGGAGCTGTTTTTT,NA,TRBV5-1,TRBJ2-2,many
CASRPGGNTEAFF,TGTGCCAGCAGGCCAGGGGGAAACACTGAAGCTTTCTTT,TRBD1,TRBV6-2/TRBV6-3,TRBJ1-1,many
CSARGRGSEKLFF,TGCAGTGCTAGGGGGAGGGGGAGTGAAAAACTGTTTTTT,NA,TRBV20-1,TRBJ1-4,few
CSVRIAGANYGYTF,TGCAGCGTACGCATAGCGGGAGCTAACTATGGCTACACCTTC,NA,TRBV29-1,TRBJ1-2,many
CASSLSGPGGYTF,TGTGCCAGCAGCTTATCGGGACCTGGTGGCTACACCTTC,NA,TRBV7-2,TRBJ1-2,few
CSARLPGGNIQYF,TGCAGTGCTAGGCTTCCAGGGGGAAACATTCAGTACTTC,TRBD1,TRBV20-1,TRBJ2-4,NA
CASSEPGTSGSYEQYF,TGTGCCAGCAGTGAACCCGGGACTAGCGGCTCCTACGAGCAGTACTTC,TRBD2,TRBV25-1,TRBJ2-7,NA